This T cell receptor beta chain originates from a study of blood T cell repertoires in COVID-19. Study-level information: Acute and convalescent COVID-19 samples came from the United States, Italy and Spain. The cDNA or gDNA used as material had been derived from T cells, B-cell-depleted T cells, or PBMCs.

Per the authors' pipeline: Estimated nucleated cell counts came from reference gene primer amplification. Repertoires were generated with immunoSEQ multiplex PCR, while TCRdb's copy carries only in-frame clones and drops some. That table is the source of V, J and clone size, and D and trimming were worked out from the DNA. The sample lists tens of thousands of clones, roughly 91% seen once, with about 1.9% in the top ten. The CDR3 is 16 amino acids. The germline gives CDR1 GTSNPN, CDR2 SVGIG (reference sequence). Trimming at V came to 1 base and at J to 3 bases, leaving 8 bases not matched to a gene.

The sequenced sample consisted of peripheral blood. The source of this sequence is a woman between 50 and 59 years old in a cohort sampled during active COVID-19. V and J are TRBV30 and TRBJ1-5; 8 bases align to TRBD1. DNA of the CDR3: TGTGCCTGGAGTGCTCGGAACAGGGGGATCAATCAGCCCCAGCATTTT. Translating it yields CAWSARNRGINQPQHF.